This T cell receptor (beta chain) was retrieved from a study of T-cell reconstitution after alpha-beta-depleted transplantation in children. This clonotype was picked up a small number of times. The TCRbeta library incorporated unique molecular identifiers. MiXCR, run by TCRdb on the PCR reads, gives a single entry per CDR3 protein. The sample lists 440,000 or so distinct CDR3 sequences, around 9.9% occurring once. Germline values: CDR1 DFQATT, CDR2 SNEGSKA (reference sequence). CDR3 length: 14 residues. The germline V and J ends were trimmed by 0 bases and 4 bases, with 12 bases remaining between them.

Sequenced material: PBMCs from the stem cell graft donor, taken from the stem cell graft. This chain joins TRBV20-1 and TRBJ2-5; D is unclear. The TCR originated in a human donor who donated a stem cell graft to a child with acute myeloid leukemia. The CDR3 is CSARDLYLGETQYF. CDR3 coding DNA: TGCAGTGCTAGAGATCTGTACTTGGGAGAGACCCAGTACTTC.